One sample yielded the 5 T cell receptor beta chains listed below, sequenced in a study of T cells in Graves' hyperthyroidism and ophthalmopathy. RNA transcripts served as the template for amplifying TCR beta CDR3 regions. The TCR CDR3 first-round RT-PCR relied on the HTBI primer set. A single record per CDR3 protein comes from TCRdb applying MiXCR to the multiplex PCR reads. The profile shows 500,000 to 600,000 distinct CDR3 sequences, nearly 20% of them singletons. Sequencing was carried out using blood. All receptors derive from a man aged 35-49 years with Graves' ophthalmopathy.

This clonotype was seen at least ten times. The chain is built from TRBV7-2 and TRBJ2-7; TRBD2 agrees at 7 bases. This CDR3 is built from 14 residues. Germline CDR1 SGHTA, CDR2 FQGNSA. J was trimmed by 0 bases and V by 2 bases; bases with no gene match: 1. The CDR3 is CASSLTSDSYEQYF. The CDR3 DNA reads TGTGCCAGCAGCTTAACTAGCGACTCCTACGAGCAGTACTTC.

This clonotype was detected many times. The chain employs TRBV7-2 and TRBJ2-7; 13 bases are a match to TRBD2. The CDR3 loop spans 16 amino acids. The germline V gene has CDR1 SGHTA and CDR2 FQGNSA. The V gene end was trimmed by 5 bases and the J gene end by 2 bases; junction bases not matched to a gene: 6. The CDR3, as DNA: TGTGCCAGCAGCCCCGCACTAGCGGGAGGGACCTACGAGCAGTACTTC. Translating gives CASSPALAGGTYEQYF.

About this clonotype itself: This may be a read error: a much more frequent sequence differs by one nucleotide. The chain combines TRBV5-5 with TRBJ1-2; the D gene is possibly TRBD1 (6 bases). This CDR3 contains 15 residues. CDR1 SGHKS and CDR2 YYEKEE come from the germline V gene (reference sequence). Written as DNA, the CDR3 is TGTGCCAGCAGCTTCTCACAGGGAGAAGGGTATGGCCACACCTTC. Encoded protein: CASSFSQGEGYGHTF.

This chain joins TRBV12-3 or TRBV12-4 and TRBJ2-1; tentatively, D is TRBD1 (6 bases). V was clipped by 7 bases and J by 1 base, with 17 bases between them. The CDR3 sequence is 16 residues long. The DNA of the CDR3 is TGTGCCAGCACGCCCCTCAGGGGACATTCCTACAATGAGCAGTTCTTC. Translated, it gives CASTPLRGHSYNEQFF.

This clonotype was counted only a few times. This sequence joins TRBV5-6 and TRBJ2-1; perhaps D is TRBD1 or TRBD2 (5 bases each). V was trimmed by 5 bases and J by 4 bases, leaving 13 bases between them. Looked up from germline, CDR1 is SGHDT and CDR2 is YYEEEE. CDR3 length: 14 residues. CDR3 in DNA: TGTGCCAGCAGTGCCGGGACGCGGTACAATGAGCAGTTCTTC. This sequence encodes CASSAGTRYNEQFF.